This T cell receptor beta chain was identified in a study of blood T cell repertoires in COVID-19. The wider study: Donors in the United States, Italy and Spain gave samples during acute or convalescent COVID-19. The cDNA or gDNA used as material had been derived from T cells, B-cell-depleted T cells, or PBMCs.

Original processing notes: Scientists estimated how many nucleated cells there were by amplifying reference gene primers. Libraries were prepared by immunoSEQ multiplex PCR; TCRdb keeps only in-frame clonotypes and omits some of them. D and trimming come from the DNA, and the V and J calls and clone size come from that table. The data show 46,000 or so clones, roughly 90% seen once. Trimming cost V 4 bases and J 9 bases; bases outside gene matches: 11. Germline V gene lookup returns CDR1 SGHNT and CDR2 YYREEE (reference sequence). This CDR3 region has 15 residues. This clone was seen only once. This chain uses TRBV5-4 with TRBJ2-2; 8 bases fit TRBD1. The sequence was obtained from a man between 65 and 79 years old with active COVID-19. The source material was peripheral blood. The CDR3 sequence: CASSGGQDVSRELFF. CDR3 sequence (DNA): TGTGCCAGCAGCGGGGGACAGGACGTCTCCAGGGAGCTGTTTTTT.